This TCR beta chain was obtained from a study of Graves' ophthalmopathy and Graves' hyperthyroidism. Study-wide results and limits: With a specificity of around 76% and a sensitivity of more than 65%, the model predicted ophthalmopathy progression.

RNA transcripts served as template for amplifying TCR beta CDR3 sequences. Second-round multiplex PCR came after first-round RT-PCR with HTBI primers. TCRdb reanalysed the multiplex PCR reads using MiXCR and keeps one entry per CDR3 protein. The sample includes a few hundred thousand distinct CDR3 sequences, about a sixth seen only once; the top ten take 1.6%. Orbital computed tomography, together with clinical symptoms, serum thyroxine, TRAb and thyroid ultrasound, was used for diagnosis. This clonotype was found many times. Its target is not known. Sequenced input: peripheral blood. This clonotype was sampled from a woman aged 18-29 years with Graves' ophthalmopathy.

DNA of the CDR3: TGCAGTGCCGCAGCCCCAGGCGGGGGCTCCTACGAGCAGTACTTC. This sequence encodes CSAAAPGGGSYEQYF. The rearrangement uses TRBV20-1 and TRBJ2-7, with 7 bases lining up with TRBD2. The CDR3 contains 15 residues. Per germline, CDR1 DFQATT and CDR2 SNEGSKA (reference sequence). The V segment lost 6 bases and the J segment 0 bases; nucleotides outside the gene matches: 11.